A single sample is the source of the 29 T cell receptor beta chains below, sequenced in a study of T-cell memory formation after mild COVID-19. MiXCR, applied by TCRdb to the 5' RACE reads, yields one record per CDR3 protein. The sample carries hundreds of thousands of distinct CDR3 sequences, around 28% recorded once. Sample: PBMCs or a T cell subset sorted from them (not recorded which). These receptors came from an adult woman who had mild COVID-19 (a few samples of this study predate the infection). Cell type and time point are not known.

This chain uses TRBV9 with TRBJ1-2, with D unclear. CDR3 length: 15 residues. Germline values: CDR1 SGDLS, CDR2 YYNGEE. Trimming shortened V by 0 bases and J by 0 bases, and 9 bases separated the two germline ends. The CDR3 loop reads CASSVAVGTNYGYTF. CDR3 in DNA: TGTGCCAGCAGCGTAGCAGTGGGGACTAACTATGGCTACACCTTC.

The table lists this clonotype with a few counts. V and J are TRBV24-1 and TRBJ1-5; a weak D match, TRBD1 (5 bases). CDR1 is KGHDR and CDR2 is SFDVKD in the germline V gene. V was shortened by 5 bases and J by 1 base, with 14 bases between the two germline ends. This CDR3 contains 16 residues. The CDR3 DNA sequence: TGTGCCACCAGTGCCCAGGGTCGTGAGAGCAATCAGCCCCAGCATTTT. Protein product: CATSAQGRESNQPQHF.

The rearrangement uses TRBV7-9 and TRBJ2-3, with D unclear. Germline values: CDR1 SEHNR, CDR2 FQNEAQ (reference sequence). The CDR3 runs 13 residues. Trimming left V 4 bases short and J 7 bases short, with 12 bases between. The DNA of the CDR3 is TGTGCCAGCAGCTCAACTCCAGGAAATACGCAGTATTTT. Residues: CASSSTPGNTQYF.

Only one count was recorded for this clonotype. The rearrangement joins TRBV3-1 to TRBJ2-2; D gene unclear. V was cut by 6 bases and J by 6 bases, with 23 bases left in between. Germline V gene lookup returns CDR1 LGHDT and CDR2 YNNKEL (reference sequence). CDR3 length: 17 amino acids. In nucleotides, the CDR3 is TGTGCCAGCAGTCCAATAAGTAAGGCACAATCTCCCGGGGAGCTGTTTTTT. Translating gives CASSPISKAQSPGELFF.

The V call is TRBV20-1, the J call TRBJ2-7; D gene ambiguous. The CDR3 covers 18 residues. Deletions cut 1 base from V and 1 base from J, with 23 bases between. Germline V gene lookup returns CDR1 DFQATT and CDR2 SNEGSKA (reference sequence). The CDR3 DNA is TGCAGTGCTAGAGTTCCAAGGCTAGTTCTTGTTGGTTCCTACGAGCAGTACTTC. Translating it yields CSARVPRLVLVGSYEQYF.

The chain has TRBV5-1 and TRBJ2-2, with 7 nucleotides matching TRBD1. J lost 6 bases, V lost 0 bases, and 11 bases had no gene match. Germline CDR1 reads SGHRS; CDR2 reads YFSETQ. The CDR3 totals 17 residues. CDR3 nucleotides: TGCGCCAGCAGCTTGGGTGCGACAGGGAAGGTATCCGGGGAGCTGTTTTTT. Residues: CASSLGATGKVSGELFF. Together with reference TRBV5-1 and TRBJ2-2, the CDR3 gives the full variable domain: KAGVTQTPRYLIKTRGQQVTLSCSPISGHRSVSWYQQTPGQGLQFLFEYFSETQRNKGNFPGRFSGRQFSNSRSEMNVSTLELGDSALYLCASSLGATGKVSGELFFGEGSRLTVL.

The genes are TRBV11-3 and TRBJ1-2; maybe TRBD1 (5 bases). The CDR3 totals 13 residues. V gave up 8 bases and J gave up 5 bases, with 15 bases separating them. CDR1 and CDR2 (germline): SGHNT, YENEEA. In nucleotides, the CDR3 is TGTGCCAGCGGGGGGAAGGGTATATATGGCTACACCTTC. Translating gives CASGGKGIYGYTF.

The J gene is TRBJ2-1, the V gene TRBV20-1, with D maybe TRBD2 (6 bases). Deletions cut 5 bases from V and 3 bases from J, with 17 bases between. The CDR3 has 15 amino acids. The V gene's germline CDR1 is DFQATT and CDR2 SNEGSKA (reference sequence). The CDR3 bases are TGCAGTGCTCCCGGGCGGGGTAAGGGCTACAATGAGCAGTTCTTC. Translation: CSAPGRGKGYNEQFF.

The rearrangement links TRBV7-3 to TRBJ1-2; weak D call: TRBD1 (6 bases). Between the trimmed V and J ends, which lost 1 base and 8 bases, there was a span of 11 bases. The CDR3 has 13 residues. The germline V gene has CDR1 SGHTA and CDR2 FQGTGA. CDR3 protein: CASSLNPGEGYTF. The CDR3 nucleotides are TGTGCCAGCAGCTTAAATCCAGGGGAAGGCTACACCTTC.

The chain uses TRBV6-5 and TRBJ2-7; D not resolved. Deletions cut 0 bases from V and 2 bases from J, with 11 bases between. Germline CDR1 MNHEY, CDR2 SVGAGI. The CDR3 sequence is 15 residues long. The CDR3 region is CASSYSNTATYEQYF. CDR3 nucleotide sequence: TGTGCCAGCAGTTACTCGAACACCGCTACCTACGAGCAGTACTTC.

This clonotype was seen a few times. The CDR3 nucleotides read TGCGCCAGCAGCTTGCTACCGGGAAGTCAGCCCCAGCATTTT. Protein sequence: CASSLLPGSQPQHF. The V call is TRBV5-1, the J call TRBJ1-5; D remains ambiguous. Between the trimmed V and J ends, which lost 1 base and 6 bases, there was a span of 11 bases. Germline V gene lookup returns CDR1 SGHRS and CDR2 YFSETQ. The CDR3 consists of 14 residues.

The chain carries TRBV27 and TRBJ2-3, with a weak D call TRBD2 (6 bases). The CDR3 spans 15 residues. Germline-derived CDR1 and CDR2 are MNHEY and SMNVEV (reference sequence). V lost 2 bases to trimming and J lost 2 bases, with 11 bases between them. CDR3 region: CASSLLAGLTDTQYF. In DNA, the CDR3 is TGTGCCAGCAGTTTACTGGCGGGGCTCACAGATACGCAGTATTTT.

The chain joins TRBV4-1 to TRBJ2-1; 10 nucleotides agree with TRBD2. The germline gives CDR1 MGHRA, CDR2 YSYEKL. CDR3 length: 17 residues. The ends lost 0 bases at V and 3 bases at J; junction bases unmatched: 5. The CDR3 region has the DNA TGCGCCAGCAGCCAAGACGCACTAGCGGGGATCTACAATGAGCAGTTCTTC. Translation gives CASSQDALAGIYNEQFF.

This clonotype was picked up a small number of times. This rearrangement joins TRBV7-9 to TRBJ2-1, with TRBD2 matching 7 bases. Trimming removed 2 bases from V and 3 bases from J; junction bases left unmatched: 7. Germline CDR1 reads SEHNR; CDR2 reads FQNEAQ (reference sequence). This CDR3 is 16 amino acids long. The CDR3 loop reads CASSLSRDYLYNEQFF. CDR3 in DNA: TGTGCCAGCAGCTTAAGCCGGGACTACCTCTACAATGAGCAGTTCTTC.

V usage is TRBV20-1 and J usage is TRBJ1-2, with 9 bases that match TRBD1. V gave up 6 bases and J gave up 6 bases; unmatched junction bases: 11. CDR3 length equals 14 residues. Germline CDR1 and CDR2: DFQATT and SNEGSKA (reference sequence). CDR3 sequence reads: CSASDRGLFDGYTF. Here the CDR3 DNA reads TGCAGTGCCTCCGACAGGGGGTTATTCGATGGCTACACCTTC.

This clonotype was observed a handful of times. V is TRBV3-1 and J is TRBJ2-3; 11 bases align to TRBD2. CDR3 size: 14 residues. V shed 2 bases and J 9 bases; nucleotides not matched to a gene: 4. In germline, CDR1 is LGHDT, CDR2 YNNKEL (reference sequence). The CDR3 is CASSQSSGRATQYF. DNA of the CDR3: TGTGCCAGCAGCCAAAGTAGCGGGAGGGCAACGCAGTATTTT.

V gene TRBV5-1 combines with J gene TRBJ1-1; 8 bases map to TRBD1. Germline V gene data show CDR1 as SGHRS and CDR2 as YFSETQ. V lost 0 bases to trimming and J lost 5 bases; unmatched junction nucleotides: 6. The CDR3 loop spans 15 amino acids. CDR3 loop: CASSLEAGGITEAFF. The CDR3 region has the DNA TGCGCCAGCAGCTTGGAAGCAGGGGGCATAACTGAAGCTTTCTTT.

This clonotype was detected only a few times. In DNA, the CDR3 is TGTGCCAGCAGCCCCAGCGGGAGTCTCCTCTACGAGCAGTACTTC. Translating gives CASSPSGSLLYEQYF. The chain has TRBV9 and TRBJ2-7; 8 positions match TRBD2. The CDR3 loop spans 15 amino acids. Germline lookup yields CDR1 SGDLS and CDR2 YYNGEE. V shed 4 bases, J shed 3 bases, and the junction held 9 bases outside the gene matches.

CDR3 residues: CASSATGTSIHNEQFF. The DNA for the CDR3 is TGTGCCAGTAGTGCAACCGGGACTAGCATCCACAATGAGCAGTTCTTC. The J gene is TRBJ2-1, the V gene TRBV19; 9 nucleotides match TRBD2. The V and J ends lost 5 bases and 5 bases, in that order; junction bases with no gene match: 10. CDR3 length equals 16 residues. Germline V gene sequence: CDR1 LNHDA, CDR2 SQIVND (reference sequence). Using reference TRBV19 and TRBJ2-1 for the parts outside the CDR3, the full variable domain is DGGITQSPKYLFRKEGQNVTLSCEQNLNHDAMYWYRQDPGQGLRLIYYSQIVNDFQKGDIAEGYSVSREKKESFPLTVTSAQKNPTAFYLCASSATGTSIHNEQFFGPGTRLTVL.

There are a few counts of this clonotype. This sequence joins TRBV3-1 and TRBJ2-5; 8 bases match TRBD2. V gave up 4 bases and J gave up 4 bases; unmatched junction bases: 11. Germline V lookup: CDR1 LGHDT, CDR2 YNNKEL (reference sequence). The CDR3 runs 16 residues. The CDR3 region has the DNA TGTGCCAGCAGCCGGGTACTCGGGGGGGGCCGAGAGACCCAGTACTTC. Residues: CASSRVLGGGRETQYF.

V gene TRBV11-2 combines with J gene TRBJ2-5; D is perhaps TRBD2 (6 bases). Germline V gene data show CDR1 as SGHAT and CDR2 as FQNNGV. The V end was cut by 4 bases, the J end by 2 bases, with 11 bases between. The CDR3 contains 14 residues. The CDR3 loop is CASSWGGGQETQYF. In DNA form, the CDR3 reads TGTGCCAGCAGCTGGGGTGGGGGGCAAGAGACCCAGTACTTC.

This clonotype was seen a few times. The CDR3 loop reads CASSFGQISPQHF. The CDR3 DNA is TGTGCCAGCAGCTTCGGACAGATCTCGCCCCAGCATTTT. This chain joins TRBV7-9 and TRBJ1-5; a possible D gene is TRBD1 (6 bases). V lost 3 bases, J lost 9 bases, and 12 bases lay in between. CDR1 and CDR2 from the germline V gene are SEHNR and FQNEAQ (reference sequence). The CDR3 sequence is 13 residues long.

This CDR3 is CASGREGPTDTQYF. The CDR3 DNA is TGTGCCAGCGGGCGGGAGGGCCCTACAGATACGCAGTATTTT. The chain joins TRBV6-2 or TRBV6-3 to TRBJ2-3, with 9 bases fitting TRBD2. Per germline, CDR1 MNHEY and CDR2 SVGEGT. The V gene end was trimmed by 8 bases and the J gene end by 3 bases; junction bases not matched to a gene: 6. The CDR3 runs to 14 residues.

This clonotype was seen a handful of times. CDR3 loop: CASSLEGQVLSEAFF. Here the CDR3 DNA reads TGTGCCAGCTCACTGGAGGGACAGGTCCTCTCTGAAGCTTTCTTT. The V call is TRBV18, the J call TRBJ1-1, with 8 nucleotides matching TRBD1. The CDR3 is made up of 15 amino acids. V gave up 4 bases and J gave up 6 bases; unmatched junction bases: 10. Germline loops: CDR1 KGHSH, CDR2 LQKENI.

V usage is TRBV6-6 and J usage is TRBJ2-1; 8 bases fit TRBD1. Germline trimming cut 6 bases from V and 2 bases from J; bases unmatched to any gene: 3. The germline V gene has CDR1 MNHNY and CDR2 SVGAGI (reference sequence). CDR3 length: 14 amino acids. In DNA form, the CDR3 reads TGTGCCAGCAGGACGGACAGGGCCTACAATGAGCAGTTCTTC. It is translated as CASRTDRAYNEQFF.

The sample holds a few counts of this clonotype. V usage is TRBV7-2 and J usage is TRBJ2-1; 8 bases align to TRBD1. V lost 3 bases to trimming and J lost 9 bases; unmatched junction nucleotides: 4. This CDR3 has 13 residues. Germline assignment: CDR1 SGHTA and CDR2 FQGNSA. The CDR3 nucleotides are TGTGCCAGCAGCTTCAGACAGGGGTCTGAGCAGTTCTTC. Translating gives CASSFRQGSEQFF.

This chain links TRBV2 with TRBJ1-1; tentatively, D is TRBD1 (6 bases). V was shortened by 2 bases and J by 5 bases, with 12 bases between the two germline ends. The CDR3 is made up of 14 amino acids. Germline-derived CDR1 and CDR2 are SNHLY and FYNNEI. For the CDR3, the DNA is TGTGCCAGCAGTGAACGGGGGGCGCGTACTGAAGCTTTCTTT. It is translated as CASSERGARTEAFF.

This clonotype was observed many times. The chain recombines TRBV7-9 with TRBJ2-5; D possibly matches TRBD1 or TRBD2 (5 bases each). The CDR3 has 14 residues. V lost 4 bases and J 3 bases, leaving 12 bases between the germline ends. Germline-derived CDR1 and CDR2 are SEHNR and FQNEAQ (reference sequence). CDR3 DNA: TGTGCCAGCAGCTCGCTTCGGGGCGAAGAGACCCAGTACTTC. The encoded protein is CASSSLRGEETQYF.

The table lists this clonotype with a few counts. The rearrangement uses TRBV5-1 and TRBJ1-1; TRBD1 agrees at 11 bases. The germline CDR1 and CDR2 sequences are SGHRS and YFSETQ. Unmatched junction bases numbered 7, after V lost 4 bases and J lost 5 bases. There are 15 residues in the CDR3. CDR3 DNA sequence: TGCGCCAGCAGCCGAGGACAGGGGGCTAGTACTGAAGCTTTCTTT. It encodes CASSRGQGASTEAFF.